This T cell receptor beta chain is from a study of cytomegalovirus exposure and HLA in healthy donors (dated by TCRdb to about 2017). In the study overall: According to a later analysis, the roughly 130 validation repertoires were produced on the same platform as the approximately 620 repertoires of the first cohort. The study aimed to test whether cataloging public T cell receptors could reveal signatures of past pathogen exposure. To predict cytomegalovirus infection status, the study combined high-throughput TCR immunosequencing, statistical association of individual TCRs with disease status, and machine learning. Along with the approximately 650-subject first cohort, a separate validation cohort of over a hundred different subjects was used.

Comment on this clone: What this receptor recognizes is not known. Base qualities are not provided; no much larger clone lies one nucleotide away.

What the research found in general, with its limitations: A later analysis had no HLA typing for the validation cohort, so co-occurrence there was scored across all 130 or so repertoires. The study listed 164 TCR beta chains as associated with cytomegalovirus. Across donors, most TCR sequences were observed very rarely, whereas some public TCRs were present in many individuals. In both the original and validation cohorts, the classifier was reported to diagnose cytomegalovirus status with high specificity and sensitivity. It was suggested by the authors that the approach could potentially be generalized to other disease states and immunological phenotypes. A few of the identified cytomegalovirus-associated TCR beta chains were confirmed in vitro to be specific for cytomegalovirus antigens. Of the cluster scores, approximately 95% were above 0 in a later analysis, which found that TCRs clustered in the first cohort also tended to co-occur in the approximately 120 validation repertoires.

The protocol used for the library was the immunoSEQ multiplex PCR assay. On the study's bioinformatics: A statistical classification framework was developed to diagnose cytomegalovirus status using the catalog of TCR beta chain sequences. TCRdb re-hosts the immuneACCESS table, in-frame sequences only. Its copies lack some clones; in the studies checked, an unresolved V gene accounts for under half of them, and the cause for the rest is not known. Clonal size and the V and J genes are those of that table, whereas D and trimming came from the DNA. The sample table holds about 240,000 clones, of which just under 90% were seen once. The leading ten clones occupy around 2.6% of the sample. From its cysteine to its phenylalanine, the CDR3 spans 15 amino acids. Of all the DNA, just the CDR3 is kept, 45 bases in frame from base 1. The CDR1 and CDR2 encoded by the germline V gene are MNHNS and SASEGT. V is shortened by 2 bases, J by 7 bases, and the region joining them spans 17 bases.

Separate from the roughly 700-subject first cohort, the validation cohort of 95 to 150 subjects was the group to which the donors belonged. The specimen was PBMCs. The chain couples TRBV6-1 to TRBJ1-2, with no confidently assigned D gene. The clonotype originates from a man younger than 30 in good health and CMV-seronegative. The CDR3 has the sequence CASSESVGPGGGYTF. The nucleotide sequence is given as TGTGCCAGCAGTGAAAGTGTAGGCCCCGGCGGTGGCTACACCTTC.